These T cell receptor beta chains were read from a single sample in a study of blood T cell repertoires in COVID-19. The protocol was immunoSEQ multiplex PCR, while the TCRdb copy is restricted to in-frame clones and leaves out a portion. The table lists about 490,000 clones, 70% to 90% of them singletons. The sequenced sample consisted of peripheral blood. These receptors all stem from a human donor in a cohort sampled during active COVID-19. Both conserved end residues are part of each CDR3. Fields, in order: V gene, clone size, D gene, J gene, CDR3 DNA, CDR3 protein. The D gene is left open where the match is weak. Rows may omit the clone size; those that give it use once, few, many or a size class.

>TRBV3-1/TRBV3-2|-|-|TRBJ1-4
TGTGCCAGCAGCCTCTCGAAGGGGAGGTATAATGAAAAACTGTTTTTT
CASSLSKGRYNEKLFF
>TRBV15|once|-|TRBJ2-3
TGTGCCACCAGCTGGACAGCCGGCACAGATACGCAGTATTTT
CATSWTAGTDTQYF
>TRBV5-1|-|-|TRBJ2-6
TGCGCCAGCAGCAAGCCGACCGTAATGGACAGAAGCTCTGGGGCCAACGTCCTGACTTTC
CASSKPTVMDRSSGANVLTF
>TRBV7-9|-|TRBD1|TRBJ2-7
TGTGCCAGCAGCTCCCCTCAGGGGGCAGGCGAGCAGTACTTC
CASSSPQGAGEQYF
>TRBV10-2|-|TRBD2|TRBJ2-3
TGCGCCAGCTCAGTTGGACTAGCAACAGATACGCAGTATTTT
CASSVGLATDTQYF
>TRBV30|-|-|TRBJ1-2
TGTGCCTACCTCTTGGCCAGGGCGACCAGAGGCTACACCTTC
CAYLLARATRGYTF
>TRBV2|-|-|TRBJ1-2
TGTGCCAGCAGTTCTGGACAGAGGGCCTATGGCTACACCTTC
CASSSGQRAYGYTF
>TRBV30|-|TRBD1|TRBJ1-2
TGTGCCTGGGACCATAGGGGACAGGGGAACTATGGCTACACCTTC
CAWDHRGQGNYGYTF
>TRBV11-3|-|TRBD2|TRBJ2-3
TGTGCCAGCAGCTTAGATAGCCTAGCGGGAGATGATACGCAGTATTTT
CASSLDSLAGDDTQYF
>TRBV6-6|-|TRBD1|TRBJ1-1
TGTGCCAGCAGTCCTGCTAGACAGGGATTGGGGGTGAACACTGAAGCTTTCTTT
CASSPARQGLGVNTEAFF
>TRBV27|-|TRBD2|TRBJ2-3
TGTGCCAGCAGTTCGCTAGCGGCTAGCACAGATACGCAGTATTTT
CASSSLAASTDTQYF
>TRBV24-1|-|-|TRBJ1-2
TGTGCCACCAGTGATTCAGGGGAAAGGGGCTACACCTTC
CATSDSGERGYTF
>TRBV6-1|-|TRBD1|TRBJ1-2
TGTGCCAGCAGTGTACAGGGGACCTCCAATGGCTACACCTTC
CASSVQGTSNGYTF
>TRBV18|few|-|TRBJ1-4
TGTGCCAGCTCCCCGAGACAGGAGATTAATGAAAAACTGTTTTTT
CASSPRQEINEKLFF
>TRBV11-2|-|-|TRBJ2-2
TGTGCCAGCAGCTTCCTGAACACCGGGGAGCTGTTTTTT
CASSFLNTGELFF
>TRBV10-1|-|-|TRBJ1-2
TGCGCCAGCAGTGAGCAGGCGGGCTATGGCTACACCTTC
CASSEQAGYGYTF
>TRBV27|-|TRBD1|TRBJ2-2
TGTGCCAGCAAAGTAAGGACAGGGGGCCCCGGGGAGCTGTTTTTT
CASKVRTGGPGELFF
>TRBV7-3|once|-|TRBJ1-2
TGTGCCAGCAGCCCCCACCTAAGCTATGGCTACACCTTC
CASSPHLSYGYTF
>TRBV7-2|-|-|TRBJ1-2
TGTGCCAGCAGCTTAGTGGTTCAGGGGCCGAGTGGCTACACCTTC
CASSLVVQGPSGYTF
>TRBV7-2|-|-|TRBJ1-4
TGTGCCAGCAGCGCCCGACAGAATGAAAAACTGTTTTTT
CASSARQNEKLFF
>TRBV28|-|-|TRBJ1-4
TGTGCCAGCAGCACGTCCTCTAAGGGGCTGGAGGAAAAACTGTTTTTT
CASSTSSKGLEEKLFF
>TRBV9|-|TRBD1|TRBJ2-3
TGTGCCAGCAGCGTCAGGGGGCAAGGTAGCACAGATACGCAGTATTTT
CASSVRGQGSTDTQYF
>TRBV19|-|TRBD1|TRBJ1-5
TGTGCCAGTAGGACAGGGGCTGAGGGGCCCCAGCATTTT
CASRTGAEGPQHF
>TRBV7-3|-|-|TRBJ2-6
TGTGCCAGCAGCGCGCCTGGGGGCAGGGATGGGGCCAACGTCCTGACTTTC
CASSAPGGRDGANVLTF
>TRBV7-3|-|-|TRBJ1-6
TGTGCCAGCAGCTTAGGCACTAATTCACCCCTCCACTTT
CASSLGTNSPLHF
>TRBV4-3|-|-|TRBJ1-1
TGCGCCAGCAGCCAAGCTGGACATGAAGCTTTCTTT
CASSQAGHEAFF
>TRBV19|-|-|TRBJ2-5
TGTGCCAGTAGTATTAGAGGGCATGAGACCCAGTACTTC
CASSIRGHETQYF
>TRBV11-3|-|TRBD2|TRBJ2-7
TGTGCCAGCAGCTTAGATGGTTCTAGCGGGATTTACGAGCAGTACTTC
CASSLDGSSGIYEQYF
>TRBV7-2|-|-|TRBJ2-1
TGTGCCAGCAGCCTCGGGACTCCGGGTGAGCAGTTCTTC
CASSLGTPGEQFF
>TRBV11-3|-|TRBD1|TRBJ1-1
TGTGCCAGCAGCTTAGACCACGGGGACAGGGATTGGAACACTGAAGCTTTCTTT
CASSLDHGDRDWNTEAFF
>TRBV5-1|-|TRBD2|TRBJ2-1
TGCGCCAGCAGCTTGCCTAGCGGGCACAATGAGCAGTTCTTC
CASSLPSGHNEQFF
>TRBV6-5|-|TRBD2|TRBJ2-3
TGTGCCAGCAGTTACGCTAGCGGGAGAGCAGATACGCAGTATTTT
CASSYASGRADTQYF
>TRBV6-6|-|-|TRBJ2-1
TGTGCCAGCAGTTACCCAGCGGCATCGGATGAGCAGTTCTTC
CASSYPAASDEQFF
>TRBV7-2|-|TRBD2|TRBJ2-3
TGTGCCAGCAGCTTAGCAAAATCGGGACTAGCGGGAAGGACAGATACGCAGTATTTT
CASSLAKSGLAGRTDTQYF
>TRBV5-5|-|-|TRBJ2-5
TGTGCCAGCAGGCTCGCAGGGCAAGAGACCCAGTACTTC
CASRLAGQETQYF
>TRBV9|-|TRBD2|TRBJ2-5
TGTGCCAGCAGCCTTAGCGGGGAGGGGGTAGAGACCCAGTACTTC
CASSLSGEGVETQYF
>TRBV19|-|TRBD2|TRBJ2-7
TGTGCCAGTAGTAATGGCGGGAGTCAATACGAGCAGTACTTC
CASSNGGSQYEQYF
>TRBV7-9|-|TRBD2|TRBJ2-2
TGTGCCAGCAGCTCCGGAGGACTAGCGGGAGTAAGGCGGACCGGGGAGCTGTTTTTT
CASSSGGLAGVRRTGELFF
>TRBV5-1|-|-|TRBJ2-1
TGCGCCAGCAGCTCCGCGGGGACGCCGCAAAACAATGAGCAGTTCTTC
CASSSAGTPQNNEQFF
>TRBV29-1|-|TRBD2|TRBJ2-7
TGCAGCGTTGAAGACGGGACTAGCGCCTCCTACGAGCAGTACTTC
CSVEDGTSASYEQYF
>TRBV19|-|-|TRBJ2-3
TGTGCCAGTAGTATACCCGGTGGAGGGCCTGAAGATACGCAGTATTTT
CASSIPGGGPEDTQYF
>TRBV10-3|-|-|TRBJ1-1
TGTGCCACCCGGGACACTGAAGCTTTCTTT
CATRDTEAFF
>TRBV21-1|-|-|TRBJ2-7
TGTGCCAGCAGCAAATTTCCGCCGGGAGCAGGCGGCGAGCAGTACTTC
CASSKFPPGAGGEQYF
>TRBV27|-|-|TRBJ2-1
TGTGCCAGCAGTTTCCCCCCGGGTATAGCCAATGAGCAGTTCTTC
CASSFPPGIANEQFF
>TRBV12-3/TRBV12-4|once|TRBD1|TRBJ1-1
TGTGCCAGCACCCCGGGACAGTCCGAAGCTTTCTTT
CASTPGQSEAFF
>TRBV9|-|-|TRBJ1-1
TGTGCCAGCAGCGCCCAGGGGCCCCGGGCTGAAGCTTTCTTT
CASSAQGPRAEAFF
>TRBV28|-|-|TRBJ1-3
TGTGCCAGCAGCAACAGCGGTGGGGTGAGCTCTGGAAACACCATATATTTT
CASSNSGGVSSGNTIYF
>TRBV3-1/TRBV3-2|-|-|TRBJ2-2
TGTGCCAGCAGCCAACGACAGTACACCGGGGAGCTGTTTTTT
CASSQRQYTGELFF
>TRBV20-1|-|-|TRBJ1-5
TGCAGTGCTAGTAAGGGCGGGGGTTGGCAGCCCCAGCATTTT
CSASKGGGWQPQHF
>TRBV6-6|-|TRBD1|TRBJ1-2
TGTGCCAGCCGACAGGGTCAAGGCTACACCTTC
CASRQGQGYTF
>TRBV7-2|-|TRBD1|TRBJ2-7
TGTGCCAGCAGCTTAGCGGGGACAGTTTACGAGCAGTACTTC
CASSLAGTVYEQYF
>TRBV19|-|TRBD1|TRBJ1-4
TGTGCCACTGTGAGGGACAGGGGAACAACTAATGAAAAACTGTTTTTT
CATVRDRGTTNEKLFF
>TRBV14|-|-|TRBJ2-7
TGTGCCAGCAGCCAAGGGGGGACTCTTCCCTACGAGCAGTACTTC
CASSQGGTLPYEQYF
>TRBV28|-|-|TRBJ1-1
TGTGCCAGCAGTTTCTCCCCTATGAACACTGAAGCTTTCTTT
CASSFSPMNTEAFF
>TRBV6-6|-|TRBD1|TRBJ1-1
TGTGCCAGCAGGCTAATGACAGGGGAACCCGAAGCTTTCTTT
CASRLMTGEPEAFF